These 12 T cell receptor beta chains were all obtained from the same sample, sequenced in a study of CD8 T cells in ankylosing spondylitis. TCRdb used MiXCR to reprocess the 5' RACE reads, holding one entry per CDR3 protein. This table has about 240,000 distinct CDR3 sequences, approximately 9% appearing once. Specimen: blood, either unsorted or a sorted T cell fraction (not recorded which). The receptors shown here come from a male donor with ankylosing spondylitis or in good health (not recorded which).

This clonotype has a count of ten or more. V gene TRBV7-9 combines with J gene TRBJ2-3; the match to TRBD2 covers 7 bases. The V and J ends lost 4 bases and 1 base, in that order; junction bases with no gene match: 5. In germline, CDR1 is SEHNR, CDR2 FQNEAQ (reference sequence). This CDR3 has 15 amino acids. The CDR3 region has the DNA TGTGCCAGCAGCTCAATAACTAGCGGCACAGATACGCAGTATTTT. It yields the protein CASSSITSGTDTQYF.

This clonotype was counted only a few times. The chain is built from TRBV29-1 and TRBJ2-5; possibly TRBD1 or TRBD2 for D (6 bases each). Germline V gene data show CDR1 as SQVTM and CDR2 as ANQGSEA. The V gene lost 4 bases and the J gene lost 3 bases, with 15 bases spanning the gap. The CDR3 spans 14 residues. DNA of the CDR3: TGCAGCGTTGCGGGGGCCTCTGGGAAAGAGACCCAGTACTTC. Encoded protein: CSVAGASGKETQYF.

This clonotype was seen once. A read error may be the cause here, since a much bigger clone is one base away. CDR3 coding DNA: TGTGCCAGCAGCGCAAGGAGGGGGGGGATCAATGAGCAGTTCTTC. Translated: CASSARRGGINEQFF. The chain has TRBV4-2 and TRBJ2-1, with D maybe TRBD2 (7 bases). CDR1 is LGHNA, CDR2 YNFKEQ, per germline. The CDR3 length is 15 residues. The V and J ends lost 5 bases and 6 bases respectively, with 17 bases between them.

This clonotype appeared many times. The chain is built from TRBV12-5 and TRBJ2-3; a weak D match, TRBD2 (6 bases). Trimming removed 6 bases from V and 0 bases from J, with 16 bases in between. The germline V gene encodes CDR1 LGHNT and CDR2 FRNRAP. The CDR3 runs to 16 residues. The CDR3 DNA is TGTGCTAGTGGCAGGCGGGGTTTGAGAAGCACAGATACGCAGTATTTT. Residues: CASGRRGLRSTDTQYF.

There are many counts of this clonotype. This chain connects TRBV10-2 to TRBJ2-3; possible D gene TRBD2, 6 bases. The CDR3 is 13 amino acids. Germline values: CDR1 WSHSY, CDR2 SAAADI. V dropped 4 bases and J dropped 5 bases, with 10 bases sitting between them. This chain's CDR3 is CASSGQGGDTQYF. The CDR3 DNA follows: TGCGCCAGCAGTGGCCAGGGAGGAGATACGCAGTATTTT.

This clonotype was seen many times. The chain links TRBV27 to TRBJ1-5; no clear D gene. The CDR3 length is 16 residues. Looked up from germline, CDR1 is MNHEY and CDR2 is SMNVEV (reference sequence). V lost 2 bases, J lost 1 base, and 12 bases lay in between. CDR3 region: CASSLNNRGSNQPQHF. CDR3 coding DNA: TGTGCCAGCAGTTTAAATAATCGGGGAAGCAATCAGCCCCAGCATTTT.

This clonotype was recorded many times. V usage is TRBV12-3 or TRBV12-4 and J usage is TRBJ2-1, with TRBD1 matching over 9 bases. The J segment lost 7 bases and the V segment lost 3 bases, leaving 7 bases of the junction unmatched. There are 15 residues in the CDR3. This CDR3 reads CASSFMWTGVNEQFF. Here the CDR3 DNA reads TGTGCCAGCAGTTTTATGTGGACAGGGGTGAATGAGCAGTTCTTC.

There are many counts of this clonotype. The chain uses TRBV6-2 or TRBV6-3 and TRBJ1-6; possible D gene TRBD1, 5 bases. CDR1 MNHEY and CDR2 SVGEGT come from the germline V gene. V was cut by 2 bases and J by 7 bases, with 12 bases left in between. This CDR3 comprises 15 residues. The CDR3 DNA follows: TGTGCCAGCAGTTACGGGACGGTGACAAATTCACCCCTCCACTTT. Translation gives CASSYGTVTNSPLHF.

This clonotype was seen at least ten times. The chain is built from TRBV19 and TRBJ2-3; 9 nucleotides line up with TRBD2. The V segment lost 8 bases and the J segment 6 bases; nucleotides outside the gene matches: 6. The CDR3 has 13 amino acids. The germline CDR1 and CDR2 sequences are LNHDA and SQIVND (reference sequence). The CDR3 here is CASGGTSLDTQYF. CDR3 bases: TGTGCCAGTGGCGGGACTAGCCTCGATACGCAGTATTTT.

This clonotype has at least ten counts. V gene TRBV12-3 or TRBV12-4 combines with J gene TRBJ1-2, with 7 bases identical to TRBD1. The CDR3 spans 15 residues. V was pared by 3 bases and J by 1 base, with 5 bases of the junction left unmatched. The CDR3 DNA follows: TGTGCCAGCAGTTTCACCGGGACAGTTAACTATGGCTACACCTTC. It specifies CASSFTGTVNYGYTF.

The J gene is TRBJ2-3, the V gene TRBV7-2; D not resolved. CDR3 size: 14 residues. V lost 2 bases and J 2 bases, leaving 8 bases between the germline ends. Germline CDR1 reads SGHTA; CDR2 reads FQGNSA. In DNA, the CDR3 is TGTGCCAGCAGCTTAATGGGTATCACAGATACGCAGTATTTT. As protein: CASSLMGITDTQYF. The full variable domain, in which reference TRBV7-2 and TRBJ2-3 provide the parts outside the CDR3, is GAGVSQSPSNKVTEKGKDVELRCDPISGHTALYWYRQSLGQGLEFLIYFQGNSAPDKSGLPSDRFSAERTGGSVSTLTIQRTQQEDSAVYLCASSLMGITDTQYFGPGTRLTVL.

This clonotype was picked up many times. The chain joins TRBV9 to TRBJ2-2, with D possibly being TRBD1 (5 bases). In germline, CDR1 is SGDLS, CDR2 YYNGEE. The CDR3 totals 16 residues. V was trimmed by 3 bases and J by 5 bases, leaving 17 bases between them. The DNA of the CDR3 is TGTGCCAGCAGCGCCGACAGTTCCATAAGGACCGGGGAGCTGTTTTTT. Amino acids: CASSADSSIRTGELFF.